The 14 T cell receptor beta chains presented below share a single source sample, sequenced in a study of response to subunit inactivated influenza vaccine. Each CDR3 protein is one row after TCRdb ran MiXCR on the RT-PCR reads. Altogether approximately 680,000 distinct CDR3 sequences are present, 15% to 19% being singletons, with the ten largest covering under 14%. The material was PBMCs from blood, obtained 11 to 12 days after vaccination. These receptors were obtained from a man aged 50 or older who received an inactivated influenza vaccine.

This chain uses TRBV7-3 with TRBJ2-3; D ambiguous. CDR3 length: 14 amino acids. Deletions cut 0 bases from V and 6 bases from J, with 10 bases between. Germline V lookup: CDR1 SGHTA, CDR2 FQGTGA. The CDR3 sequence is CASSLTDGWDTQYF. Here the CDR3 DNA reads TGTGCCAGCAGCTTAACGGACGGATGGGATACGCAGTATTTT.

This CDR3 reads CASSQSDRSWEAFF. The CDR3 DNA reads TGTGCCAGCAGCCAATCGGACCGGTCCTGGGAAGCTTTCTTT. The chain joins TRBV14 to TRBJ1-1; no definite D call. The germline V gene encodes CDR1 SGHDN and CDR2 FVKESK. This CDR3 contains 14 residues. The germline V and J ends were trimmed by 2 bases and 8 bases, with 15 bases remaining between them.

This chain connects TRBV7-9 to TRBJ1-2; no clear D. V shed 10 bases and J shed 7 bases, with 19 bases lying between them. The germline V gene has CDR1 SEHNR and CDR2 FQNEAQ (reference sequence). The CDR3 is made up of 13 amino acids. The CDR3 sequence is CANQQLMGGGYTF. Here the CDR3 DNA reads TGTGCCAATCAGCAGCTGATGGGCGGTGGCTACACCTTC.

This chain uses TRBV10-3 with TRBJ2-7; D possibly corresponds to TRBD1 (6 bases). Deletions cut 5 bases from V and 0 bases from J, with 11 bases between. Looked up from germline, CDR1 is ENHRY and CDR2 is SYGVKD. CDR3 length equals 14 residues. CDR3 sequence reads: CAISLGGSSYEQYF. In nucleotides, the CDR3 is TGTGCCATCAGTTTAGGGGGAAGCTCCTACGAGCAGTACTTC.

This clonotype was found a few times. The chain has TRBV6-1 and TRBJ1-5; D remains unclear. The V end lost 3 bases, the J end lost 3 bases, and 9 bases lay between the germline ends. Germline loops: CDR1 MNHNS, CDR2 SASEGT. The CDR3 sequence is 14 residues long. This chain's CDR3 is CASSDREFNQPQHF. DNA for the CDR3: TGTGCCAGCAGTGACAGAGAATTCAATCAGCCCCAGCATTTT.

This clonotype was observed a few times. The chain joins TRBV7-2 to TRBJ2-7; 7 nucleotides agree with TRBD1. This CDR3 has 15 amino acids. In germline, CDR1 is SGHTA, CDR2 FQGNSA. With 4 bases clipped from V and 13 bases from J, the junction kept 19 bases outside the gene matches. CDR3 bases: TGTGCCAGCAGCTACTACTTTGGACAGGAAGCCGAGGAATACTTC. This codes for CASSYYFGQEAEEYF.

This clonotype has ten or more counts. This chain links TRBV5-1 with TRBJ2-1; 9 bases align to TRBD2. CDR1 is SGHRS and CDR2 is YFSETQ in the germline V gene. With V trimmed by 0 bases and J by 6 bases, 4 bases remained unmatched. The CDR3 sequence is 15 residues long. The CDR3 sequence: CASSLVSGSSNEQFF. The CDR3 coding sequence is TGCGCCAGCAGCTTGGTTAGCGGGAGTAGCAATGAGCAGTTCTTC.

CDR3 region: CASRGVWDRGRRYEQFF. The DNA for the CDR3 is TGTGCCAGCAGGGGGGTATGGGACAGGGGGCGCCGGTATGAGCAGTTCTTC. This rearrangement joins TRBV2 to TRBJ2-1; 12 nucleotides agree with TRBD1. V shed 6 bases, J shed 8 bases, and the junction held 14 bases outside the gene matches. Per the germline V gene, CDR1 is SNHLY and CDR2 is FYNNEI. This CDR3 has 17 amino acids.

The chain carries TRBV20-1 and TRBJ2-7; D may be TRBD1 (5 bases). The V end was cut by 4 bases, the J end by 7 bases, with 17 bases between. Germline lookup yields CDR1 DFQATT and CDR2 SNEGSKA (reference sequence). The CDR3 extends over 13 amino acids. The CDR3 reads CSATLVLTGEQYF. CDR3 bases: TGCAGTGCTACTCTAGTTCTCACAGGAGAGCAGTACTTC.

This clonotype was seen more than once but under ten times. The J gene is TRBJ2-1, the V gene TRBV5-1; D perhaps matches TRBD2 (6 bases). V was pared by 0 bases and J by 6 bases, with 10 bases between. Germline V gene data show CDR1 as SGHRS and CDR2 as YFSETQ. CDR3 length: 14 amino acids. The CDR3 protein is CASSLARRANEQFF. In DNA form, the CDR3 reads TGCGCCAGCAGCTTGGCCCGGAGGGCCAATGAGCAGTTCTTC.

This clonotype was observed a handful of times. The J gene is TRBJ2-1, the V gene TRBV20-1, with TRBD2 matching over 13 bases. The germline CDR1 and CDR2 sequences are DFQATT and SNEGSKA (reference sequence). The CDR3 runs to 15 residues. V dropped 3 bases and J dropped 2; count of bases not matched to a gene: 1. The CDR3 here is CSASGTSGTYNEQFF. Here the CDR3 DNA reads TGCAGTGCTAGCGGGACTAGCGGGACCTACAATGAGCAGTTCTTC.

This clonotype was observed a single time. The chain uses TRBV3-1 and TRBJ1-1; unclear D gene. Per the germline V gene, CDR1 is LGHDT and CDR2 is YNNKEL (reference sequence). V was clipped by 1 base and J by 1 base, with 7 bases between them. The CDR3 has 14 amino acids. The CDR3 loop reads CASSQGRGNTEAFF. CDR3 sequence (DNA): TGTGCCAGCAGCCAAGGCCGAGGGAACACTGAAGCTTTCTTT.

The chain couples TRBV7-2 to TRBJ2-2, with 8 bases that match TRBD1. This CDR3 has 15 amino acids. Germline V CDR1 and CDR2: SGHTA, FQGNSA. J lost 1 base, V lost 6 bases, and 4 bases had no gene match. CDR3 in amino acids: CASRQTGGNTGELFF. The CDR3 nucleotides read TGTGCCAGCAGGCAAACAGGGGGGAACACCGGGGAGCTGTTTTTT.

V is TRBV12-3 or TRBV12-4 and J is TRBJ1-1; D possibly corresponds to TRBD1 (5 bases). This CDR3 contains 15 residues. The ends were cut back, 2 bases at V and 0 bases at J, with 10 bases in the middle. The CDR3 sequence is CASSLYGALNTEAFF. In nucleotides, the CDR3 is TGTGCCAGCAGTTTATACGGGGCGCTGAACACTGAAGCTTTCTTT.